These 18 T cell receptor beta chains were sequenced from one sample in a study of post-analysis software for immune sequencing data. Study results and caveats: The five TRBV segments detected at higher frequency in patients than in controls included TRBV5-6, TRBV5-1 and TRBV20-1.

cDNA libraries of TCR beta carried unique molecular identifiers. TCRdb independently ran MiXCR on the PCR reads; one entry per CDR3 protein. The table records roughly 540,000 distinct CDR3 sequences, 30% to 40% of them present only once. Their cognate antigens are unknown. Material: blood. Every receptor here comes from a girl aged 2-17 years with multiple sclerosis.

In its sample, this clonotype was seen a few times. This rearrangement joins TRBV3-1 to TRBJ1-4; no firm D call. Trimming shortened V by 1 base and J by 6 bases, and 9 bases separated the two germline ends. Per the germline V gene, CDR1 is LGHDT and CDR2 is YNNKEL (reference sequence). The CDR3 runs to 14 residues. CDR3 nucleotides: TGTGCCAGCAGCCAAGGGAGGCAAGATGAAAAACTGTTTTTT. It translates to CASSQGRQDEKLFF.

The chain combines TRBV3-1 with TRBJ1-2; 7 bases match TRBD1. Germline trimming cut 3 bases from V and 5 bases from J; bases unmatched to any gene: 6. CDR1 and CDR2 from the germline V gene are LGHDT and YNNKEL (reference sequence). CDR3 length: 14 amino acids. The CDR3 sequence is CASSQDVTGYGYTF. The DNA of the CDR3 is TGTGCCAGCAGCCAGGACGTGACAGGGTATGGCTACACCTTC.

The J gene is TRBJ1-2, the V gene TRBV6-1, with D perhaps TRBD1 (6 bases). The germline gives CDR1 MNHNS, CDR2 SASEGT. The V end was cut by 4 bases, the J end by 4 bases, with 10 bases between. The CDR3 extends over 13 amino acids. CDR3 sequence (DNA): TGTGCCAGCAGTGGTGGGGGGGCCTATGGCTACACCTTC. Encoded protein: CASSGGGAYGYTF.

This clonotype was detected ten times or more. The chain employs TRBV12-1 and TRBJ2-5; TRBD1 is the table's D call and was not checked against the DNA. TRBV12-1 is annotated as a pseudogene. The CDR3 has 14 residues. Written as DNA, the CDR3 is TGTGCCAGCAGCTTCCGGGACAGAAAAGAGACCCAGTACTTC. Protein sequence: CASSFRDRKETQYF.

The V and J genes are TRBV29-1 and TRBJ2-5; D might be TRBD2 (5 bases). There are 14 residues in the CDR3. Germline CDR1 is SQVTM and CDR2 is ANQGSEA. With 4 bases removed from V and 6 bases from J, the gap between germline ends came to 18 bases. CDR3 in amino acids: CSVGGEGAVKTQYF. The CDR3 nucleotides are TGCAGCGTTGGGGGTGAGGGAGCGGTCAAGACCCAGTACTTC. Using reference TRBV29-1 and TRBJ2-5 for the parts outside the CDR3, the full variable domain is SAVISQKPSRDICQRGTSLTIQCQVDSQVTMMFWYRQQPGQSLTLIATANQGSEATYESGFVIDKFPISRPNLTFSTLTVSNMSPEDSSIYLCSVGGEGAVKTQYFGPGTRLLVL.

The chain carries TRBV20-1 and TRBJ2-7; the match to TRBD1 covers 7 bases. Germline trimming cut 2 bases from V and 5 bases from J; bases unmatched to any gene: 9. CDR3 size: 14 residues. CDR1 and CDR2 from the germline V gene are DFQATT and SNEGSKA (reference sequence). The CDR3, as DNA: TGCAGTGCTAGACCGACAGGGTTCTTTAACGAGCAGTACTTC. Protein product: CSARPTGFFNEQYF.

The chain joins TRBV28 to TRBJ2-5; D not resolved. The germline CDR1 and CDR2 sequences are MDHEN and SYDVKM. The germline V and J ends were trimmed by 6 bases and 2 bases, with 10 bases remaining between them. There are 13 residues in the CDR3. CDR3 sequence reads: CASSPHVQETQYF. CDR3 DNA: TGTGCCAGCAGCCCGCACGTTCAAGAGACCCAGTACTTC. The complete variable domain, with remaining parts taken from reference TRBV28 and TRBJ2-5, reads DVKVTQSSRYLVKRTGEKVFLECVQDMDHENMFWYRQDPGLGLRLIYFSYDVKMKEKGDIPEGYSVSREKKERFSLILESASTNQTSMYLCASSPHVQETQYFGPGTRLLVL.

This chain uses TRBV7-2 with TRBJ2-3, with D hard to call. The CDR3 covers 14 residues. CDR1 is SGHTA and CDR2 is FQGNSA in the germline V gene. V shed 5 bases and J shed 2 bases, with 11 bases lying between them. This chain's CDR3 is CASSRNAITDTQYF. The CDR3 DNA follows: TGTGCCAGCAGCCGAAACGCGATCACAGATACGCAGTATTTT.

The CDR3: CASSLEGQRSSYEQYF. The CDR3 DNA follows: TGTGCCAGCAGCTTGGAAGGCCAAAGGAGCTCCTACGAGCAGTACTTC. The chain joins TRBV5-5 to TRBJ2-7; D unresolved. The CDR3 spans 16 residues. Germline V gene data show CDR1 as SGHKS and CDR2 as YYEKEE (reference sequence). The germline V and J ends were trimmed by 0 bases and 0 bases, with 13 bases remaining between them.

In its sample, this clonotype was seen a few times. The chain employs TRBV11-2 and TRBJ1-2; D gene uncertain. Germline lookup yields CDR1 SGHAT and CDR2 FQNNGV. This CDR3 contains 15 residues. The V end lost 0 bases, the J end lost 3 bases, and 11 bases lay between the germline ends. CDR3 DNA: TGTGCCAGCAGCTTAGAAGCAGGAAGGTACTATGGCTACACCTTC. It is translated as CASSLEAGRYYGYTF.

This clonotype was seen many times. The rearrangement joins TRBV5-1 to TRBJ2-7, with TRBD2 matching 9 bases. CDR3 length: 15 amino acids. Germline CDR1 is SGHRS and CDR2 is YFSETQ. V gave up 4 bases and J gave up 2 bases; unmatched junction bases: 7. For the CDR3, the DNA is TGCGCCAGCAGCGCGGGTAGCGGGGGTCCCTACGAGCAGTACTTC. Protein product: CASSAGSGGPYEQYF. The full variable domain, with the rest looked up from reference TRBV5-1 and TRBJ2-7, is KAGVTQTPRYLIKTRGQQVTLSCSPISGHRSVSWYQQTPGQGLQFLFEYFSETQRNKGNFPGRFSGRQFSNSRSEMNVSTLELGDSALYLCASSAGSGGPYEQYFGPGTRLTVT.

This clonotype was seen only a few times. The J gene is TRBJ2-3, the V gene TRBV25-1; 8 bases agree with TRBD1. With V trimmed by 4 bases and J by 6 bases, 15 bases remained unmatched. The CDR3 covers 17 residues. Germline V gives CDR1 MGHDK, CDR2 SYGVNS. The CDR3 nucleotides are TGTGCCAGCAGTGGAAGGCCCGGGACAGGAGGTTACGATACGCAGTATTTT. Amino acids: CASSGRPGTGGYDTQYF.

The V call is TRBV7-9, the J call TRBJ2-5; 14 nucleotides match TRBD2. Germline V gene sequence: CDR1 SEHNR, CDR2 FQNEAQ (reference sequence). This CDR3 contains 15 residues. The V and J ends lost 5 bases and 4 bases, in that order; junction bases with no gene match: 3. The CDR3 nucleotides read TGTGCCAGCAGCCCCGGGACTAGCGGGAGAGAGACCCAGTACTTC. It yields the protein CASSPGTSGRETQYF. The full variable domain, completed using reference TRBV7-9 and TRBJ2-5, is DTGVSQNPRHKITKRGQNVTFRCDPISEHNRLYWYRQTLGQGPEFLTYFQNEAQLEKSRLLSDRFSAERPKGSFSTLEIQRTEQGDSAMYLCASSPGTSGRETQYFGPGTRLLVL.

The V and J genes are TRBV6-6 and TRBJ1-6; 8 positions match TRBD1. Trimming took 5 bases from V and 5 from J; bases not matched to a gene: 8. CDR3 size: 16 residues. CDR1 and CDR2 (germline): MNHNY, SVGAGI (reference sequence). The CDR3 DNA sequence: TGTGCCAGCAGTCCCGGGACAGGAGCGAATAATTCACCCCTCCACTTT. It specifies CASSPGTGANNSPLHF.

The genes are TRBV6-1 and TRBJ2-3; 12 bases map to TRBD2. This CDR3 is built from 15 residues. The germline V gene encodes CDR1 MNHNS and CDR2 SASEGT. V dropped 5 bases and J dropped 8; count of bases not matched to a gene: 8. CDR3 coding DNA: TGTGCCAGCAGTTGGACTAGCGGGGTTTCTGGTACGCAGTATTTT. Residues: CASSWTSGVSGTQYF.

The chain links TRBV20-1 to TRBJ2-5; TRBD2 aligns across 7 bases. The J call is uncertain, as TRBJ2-7 better fits the DNA end. The CDR3 sequence is 15 residues long. The germline CDR1 and CDR2 sequences are DFQATT and SNEGSKA (reference sequence). The CDR3 DNA follows: TGCAGTGCTAGAATCCCACTAGCGAGGAACTACGAGCAGTACTTC. Residues: CSARIPLARNYEQYF.

The chain combines TRBV20-1 with TRBJ2-3; possible D gene TRBD2, 6 bases. V lost 5 bases and J lost 0, with 15 bases in between. Per germline, CDR1 DFQATT and CDR2 SNEGSKA (reference sequence). The CDR3 length is 15 residues. The CDR3 loop reads CSAPRLEVSTDTQYF. The CDR3 nucleotides are TGCAGTGCTCCCCGACTAGAGGTTAGCACAGATACGCAGTATTTT.

This clonotype was seen a handful of times. The chain uses TRBV7-2 and TRBJ2-5; D is unresolved. Trimming left V 4 bases short and J 5 bases short, with 14 bases between. CDR3 length: 14 amino acids. Germline V gene sequence: CDR1 SGHTA, CDR2 FQGNSA. CDR3 region: CASSSAPTRETQYF. CDR3 bases: TGTGCCAGCAGCTCAGCTCCCACACGGGAGACCCAGTACTTC.